The 17 T cell receptor beta chains in this list originate from one sample, sequenced in a study of cytomegalovirus exposure and HLA in healthy donors. A multiplex PCR was run with 60 Vbeta primers and 13 Jbeta primers. Libraries were prepared by immunoSEQ multiplex PCR; TCRdb keeps only in-frame clonotypes and omits some of them. Seen here are 150,000 to 200,000 clones, 60% to 80% observed once, and the top ten hold around 2.2%. Material: PBMCs. The origin of the receptors is a man aged 50-60 years in good health and CMV-seropositive.

The chain links TRBV10-2 to TRBJ1-1, with D perhaps TRBD1 (6 bases). V was shortened by 0 bases and J by 5 bases, with 13 bases between the two germline ends. This CDR3 region has 15 residues. CDR1 and CDR2 from the germline V gene are WSHSY and SAAADI. The CDR3 DNA sequence: TGCGCCAGCAGTGAGTCGAACAGGGTAGGAACTGAAGCTTTCTTT. Translating gives CASSESNRVGTEAFF.

This chain connects TRBV4-2 to TRBJ2-5; D unclear. Germline loops: CDR1 LGHNA, CDR2 YNFKEQ. This CDR3 contains 16 residues. V was pared by 0 bases and J by 7 bases, with 18 bases between. The CDR3 spells CASSQDARPGSRTQYF. The CDR3 region has the DNA TGTGCCAGCAGCCAAGATGCTCGTCCGGGTAGTCGGACCCAGTACTTC.

The CDR3 nucleotides are TGTGCCAGCAGCGTAGAGAACAGGGGGGTCTATGGCTACACCTTC. The encoded protein is CASSVENRGVYGYTF. The gene calls are TRBV9 and TRBJ1-2, with 8 bases matching TRBD1. From germline, CDR1 is SGDLS and CDR2 YYNGEE. J gave up 4 bases and V 0 bases, and 5 bases lay outside the gene matches. The CDR3 consists of 15 residues.

The V call is TRBV27, the J call TRBJ2-7; TRBD2 agrees at 11 bases. CDR1 and CDR2 (germline): MNHEY, SMNVEV (reference sequence). The CDR3 has 15 residues. Unmatched junction bases numbered 4, after V lost 6 bases and J lost 0 bases. Here the CDR3 reads CASRQTSGGSYEQYF. CDR3 bases: TGTGCCAGCAGACAAACTAGCGGGGGCTCCTACGAGCAGTACTTC.

The rearrangement joins TRBV11-3 to TRBJ2-3, with D possibly matching TRBD1 (5 bases). In germline, CDR1 is SGHNT, CDR2 YENEEA. The CDR3 length is 14 residues. Trimming took 5 bases from V and 6 from J, leaving 15 bases between them. The CDR3 DNA reads TGTGCCAGCAGCCAGGGTCCTCAGGCTGATACGCAGTATTTT. Its translation is CASSQGPQADTQYF.

The gene calls are TRBV7-2 and TRBJ2-7, with no clear D. Germline CDR1 and CDR2: SGHTA and FQGNSA. This CDR3 is 14 amino acids long. The ends were cut back, 3 bases at V and 3 bases at J, with 12 bases in the middle. The CDR3 loop reads CASSFFSSFYEQYF. CDR3 DNA: TGTGCCAGCAGCTTTTTCAGTTCTTTCTACGAGCAGTACTTC.

The rearrangement joins TRBV28 to TRBJ1-2; 8 bases line up with TRBD1. V lost 3 bases to trimming and J lost 7 bases; unmatched junction nucleotides: 4. This CDR3 comprises 13 residues. The germline V gene has CDR1 MDHEN and CDR2 SYDVKM. The CDR3: CASSFQGAGGYTF. The CDR3 DNA sequence: TGTGCCAGCAGTTTCCAGGGGGCGGGTGGCTACACCTTC.

This chain connects TRBV6-1 to TRBJ2-7; 8 bases line up with TRBD1. With V trimmed by 3 bases and J by 7 bases, 8 bases remained unmatched. The CDR3 consists of 14 residues. The germline CDR1 and CDR2 sequences are MNHNS and SASEGT. CDR3 sequence reads: CASSDTTGGREQYF. The DNA for the CDR3 is TGTGCCAGCAGTGACACCACAGGGGGTCGGGAGCAGTACTTC.

The chain employs TRBV7-2 and TRBJ2-3; a possible D gene is TRBD2 (6 bases). Germline V gene lookup returns CDR1 SGHTA and CDR2 FQGNSA. Trimming pared 5 bases from V and 1 base from J, leaving 13 bases between. CDR3 length: 15 residues. The CDR3 DNA reads TGTGCCAGCAGCGGGAGGTGGTTTCGCACAGATACGCAGTATTTT. Amino acid sequence: CASSGRWFRTDTQYF.

This rearrangement joins TRBV9 to TRBJ1-1; D perhaps matches TRBD1 (5 bases). The germline gives CDR1 SGDLS, CDR2 YYNGEE. Trimming stripped 1 base from V and 6 bases from J, with 13 bases between. This CDR3 spans 14 amino acids. CDR3 coding DNA: TGTGCCAGCAGCGTAAAGTCCAGGGACTCTGAAGCTTTCTTT. Translation gives CASSVKSRDSEAFF.

V gene TRBV6-5 combines with J gene TRBJ1-6; no firm D call. V was shortened by 0 bases and J by 8 bases, with 11 bases between the two germline ends. The CDR3 covers 15 residues. Germline CDR1 is MNHEY and CDR2 is SVGAGI. CDR3 DNA: TGTGCCAGCAGTTACTCGTCGGGGTTTTATTCACCCCTCCACTTT. This gives the protein CASSYSSGFYSPLHF.

The chain couples TRBV5-4 to TRBJ2-5; TRBD2 is a possible D gene (6 bases). This CDR3 has 13 amino acids. V gave up 4 bases and J gave up 0 bases, with 7 bases separating them. From germline, CDR1 is SGHNT and CDR2 YYREEE (reference sequence). The chain's CDR3 is CASSRDYQETQYF. CDR3 DNA: TGTGCCAGCAGCCGGGACTACCAAGAGACCCAGTACTTC.

The genes are TRBV4-1 and TRBJ1-6, with D unclear. CDR1 MGHRA and CDR2 YSYEKL come from the germline V gene. The CDR3 sequence is 16 residues long. Trimming left V 0 bases short and J 8 bases short, with 14 bases between. The chain's CDR3 is CASSQEGDLRYSPLHF. CDR3 in DNA: TGCGCCAGCAGCCAAGAGGGAGACCTTCGTTATTCACCCCTCCACTTT.

This chain joins TRBV29-1 and TRBJ2-3; unclear D gene. The V gene lost 6 bases and the J gene lost 2 bases, with 12 bases spanning the gap. CDR1 and CDR2 from the germline V gene are SQVTM and ANQGSEA. This CDR3 comprises 13 residues. The CDR3 reads CSVLADNTDTQYF. Here the CDR3 DNA reads TGCAGCGTCTTGGCTGACAACACAGATACGCAGTATTTT.

The genes are TRBV5-1 and TRBJ2-1; 9 bases fit TRBD1. This CDR3 has 16 amino acids. Germline values: CDR1 SGHRS, CDR2 YFSETQ. V was clipped by 0 bases and J by 5 bases; unmatched bases: 6. The CDR3 spells CASSLGPGTGHNEQFF. The CDR3 DNA reads TGCGCCAGCAGCTTGGGTCCCGGGACAGGGCACAATGAGCAGTTCTTC.

The chain recombines TRBV19 with TRBJ1-2, with TRBD1 as a possible D gene (6 bases). The V end lost 1 base, the J end lost 0 bases, and 18 bases lay between the germline ends. There are 18 residues in the CDR3. Germline-derived CDR1 and CDR2 are LNHDA and SQIVND (reference sequence). This CDR3 reads CASSIARDTTQPNYGYTF. The DNA for the CDR3 is TGTGCCAGTAGTATAGCCCGGGACACAACGCAACCTAACTATGGCTACACCTTC.

The chain has TRBV21-1 and TRBJ2-2; the table gives TRBD1 as D, unverified against the DNA. TRBV21-1 is deemed a pseudogene. The CDR3 extends over 15 amino acids. The CDR3 DNA is TGTGCCAGCAGCGCCCGACAGGGTAGGACCGGGGAGCTGTTTTTT. Translating it yields CASSARQGRTGELFF.